This TCR beta chain was sequenced in a study of regulatory T cells in long-lasting Graves disease. The authors built TCR beta libraries using iRepertoire HTBI primers and Arm-PCR of CDR3 regions. TCRdb reprocessed the multiplex PCR reads via MiXCR and lists one record per CDR3 protein. This repertoire shows roughly 450,000 distinct CDR3 sequences, around a fifth found once; its top ten account for about an eighth. Indicated time point: persistent/refractory GD, antithyroid drugs over 5 years with positive TRAb. Construction of the TCR library relied on RNA isolated from PBMCs. In its sample, this clonotype was seen a few times. Given a much more abundant clone one base away, this may be a read error. The sample was peripheral blood mononuclear cells (PBMCs), taken when the disease was refractory, from a patient treated with antithyroid drugs. This TCR was recovered from a female donor with Graves disease.

The CDR3 DNA reads as TGTGCCAGCAGTTCCGGGGGGGGGCGCTATGGCTACATCTTC. This translates into CASSSGGGRYGYIF. This chain joins TRBV28 and TRBJ1-2, with D possibly TRBD1 on 6 matching bases. The V gene's germline CDR1 is MDHEN and CDR2 SYDVKM. The CDR3 totals 14 residues.